This is a list of T cell receptor beta chains from one sample in a study of T cells in Graves' hyperthyroidism and ophthalmopathy. MiXCR, run by TCRdb on the multiplex PCR reads, gives a single entry per CDR3 protein. The table shows about 600,000 distinct CDR3 sequences, with around 15% occurring only once. The sequencing input was blood. The receptor source for this set is a woman in her forties with Graves' ophthalmopathy. The conserved cysteine and the conserved F or W are not part of the CDR3 here.

CDR3: ASRREGNQPQH
V: TRBV12-3/TRBV12-4

CDR3: ASSTSGASYNEQF
V: TRBV6-1

CDR3: ASRLPDQMAYNEQF
V: TRBV2

CDR3: ASSQAPGQGNEKLF
V: TRBV11-1

CDR3: ASRTGLGANVLT
V: TRBV2

CDR3: ASSRTSGKSATDTQY
V: TRBV28

CDR3: ASSINLLAKNIQY
V: TRBV19

CDR3: ASTAQTPSTDTQY
V: TRBV5-1

CDR3: ASQIDRARNEQF
V: TRBV6-2/TRBV6-3

CDR3: ASRLESGANVLT
V: TRBV2

CDR3: ASSIASGTGSADTQY
V: TRBV19

CDR3: SAKGGDSAYEQY
V: TRBV20-1

CDR3: ASKTGYLAKNIQY
V: TRBV6-2/TRBV6-3

CDR3: SARVGTADTEAF
V: TRBV20-1

CDR3: ASSQSSYEQY
V: TRBV3-1

CDR3: ASSLGGQSSYNEQF
V: TRBV11-3

CDR3: ASSPTGDSTDTQY
V: TRBV6-1

CDR3: ASSLWAGRETQY
V: TRBV28

CDR3: ASSLYASSGTSGDTQY
V: TRBV5-1

CDR3: SAEGQQETQY
V: TRBV20-1

CDR3: ASSHYQREGGN
V: TRBV28

CDR3: ASSLPGGQAVAGELF
V: TRBV3-1

CDR3: ASSQGLAGDGDTQY
V: TRBV3-1

CDR3: ASRPGPVSTEAF
V: TRBV28

CDR3: ASSFTPGLYSNEQF
V: TRBV5-1

CDR3: SVERAKSNTGELF
V: TRBV29-1

CDR3: ASSQTPNSAYTDTQY
V: TRBV14

CDR3: ASSSGGARDTQY
V: TRBV7-3

CDR3: ASSLSGPQETQY
V: TRBV28

CDR3: ASTLGALQETQY
V: TRBV3-1

CDR3: ASSLAGAEHQPQH
V: TRBV5-1

CDR3: ASSLVQRGFADTQY
V: TRBV11-2

CDR3: SAARQGVSGEQY
V: TRBV20-1

CDR3: SATASRLPDTQY
V: TRBV20-1

CDR3: ASSRDLSGKLF
V: TRBV7-8

CDR3: ASSANRGGNQPQH
V: TRBV12-3/TRBV12-4

CDR3: SVEDRAGTSYNEQF
V: TRBV29-1

CDR3: ASSLGTSGNIQETQY
V: TRBV5-1

CDR3: ASSPQAGGDTEAF
V: TRBV7-9

CDR3: ASSSMGLAGDPRRETQY
V: TRBV5-4

CDR3: ASRGGQMIYEQY
V: TRBV12-3/TRBV12-4

CDR3: ASSTGLSNQPQH
V: TRBV19

CDR3: ASSPGTDRNTIY
V: TRBV5-1

CDR3: ASSYGSTYEQY
V: TRBV27

CDR3: ASSPGTGDRYEQY
V: TRBV6-1

CDR3: ASSGGDSRADTQY
V: TRBV5-1

CDR3: ASSERGWETQY
V: TRBV6-1

CDR3: ASSHMGYNEQF
V: TRBV28

CDR3: ASSQDRPQGRNTEAF
V: TRBV4-1

CDR3: ATRVWDTEAF
V: TRBV25-1

CDR3: ASAGGRAIEQY
V: TRBV5-1

CDR3: ATSKAGGGDTQY
V: TRBV2

CDR3: ASREGFLSTEAF
V: TRBV6-1